One sample yielded the 25 T cell receptor beta chains listed below, sequenced in a study of CXCR3-negative and CXCR3-positive naive CD8 T cells. Findings and caveats of the study: Naive CXCR3-positive cells had TRB CDR3s more hydrophobic than those of CXCR3-negative naive cells.

TRB cDNA was prepared as libraries by UMI-labeled 5' RACE. TCRdb reworked the 5' RACE reads into one entry per CDR3 protein, no DNA. The listing contains some 120,000 distinct CDR3 sequences. These receptors have no known antigen. The sequenced sample was naive CXCR3+ CD8+ T cells from blood. The sample's subset: CD45RO-CCR7+CD27+CD95- naive CD8+ T cells expressing CXCR3 (TNR3+). These receptor sequences come from a human donor in good health. Some clones in this sample may be carry-over from other donors' samples.

V gene TRBV12-3 or TRBV12-4 combines with J gene TRBJ2-1; the D gene TCRdb calls, TRBD2, cannot be checked with no DNA. The CDR3 is 14 residues long. The CDR3: CASTERVLAGGQFF.

The chain combines TRBV4-2 with TRBJ2-7; with no DNA, the TCRdb D assignment of TRBD1 cannot be verified. CDR1 and CDR2 from the germline V gene are LGHNA and YNFKEQ. The length of the CDR3 is 15 residues. The CDR3 reads CASSQEPGSGYEQYF.

The chain uses TRBV7-9 and TRBJ2-3; TCRdb selects TRBD1, and the lack of DNA leaves this call unchecked. Germline V gene sequence: CDR1 SEHNR, CDR2 FQNEAQ (reference sequence). The CDR3 runs 15 residues. The CDR3 protein is CASSLLPGQLDTQYF.

The V call is TRBV6-5, the J call TRBJ2-3; the TCRdb D gene call, TRBD1, has no DNA to confirm it. The CDR3 totals 15 residues. Germline V gene lookup returns CDR1 MNHEY and CDR2 SVGAGI. The chain's CDR3 is CASSQYRDLTDTQYF.

The gene calls are TRBV12-3 or TRBV12-4 and TRBJ1-5. This CDR3 region has 13 residues. CDR3 loop: CASSLGGYQPQHF.

The chain recombines TRBV5-4 with TRBJ2-7; TCRdb reports TRBD2, a call that lacks DNA to check it against. CDR1 SGHNT and CDR2 YYREEE come from the germline V gene (reference sequence). The CDR3 is 14 residues long. The chain's CDR3 is CASRGTSGGGEQYF.

This chain joins TRBV6-6 and TRBJ2-7. This CDR3 is 16 amino acids long. Germline V gene lookup returns CDR1 MNHNY and CDR2 SVGAGI (reference sequence). CDR3 amino acids: CASSYSPAGSSYEQYF.

The CDR3 spells CAISSYGNTIYF. This sequence joins TRBV10-3 and TRBJ1-3. Germline V CDR1 and CDR2: ENHRY, SYGVKD. This CDR3 is built from 12 residues.

CDR3: CSAKQNTEAFF. The chain couples TRBV20-1 to TRBJ1-1. The CDR3 has 11 residues. The germline V gene encodes CDR1 DFQATT and CDR2 SNEGSKA (reference sequence).

The chain is built from TRBV28 and TRBJ2-2; the D gene TCRdb calls, TRBD1, cannot be checked with no DNA. CDR3 length: 14 amino acids. Germline CDR1 reads MDHEN; CDR2 reads SYDVKM. The CDR3 sequence is CASSDRVLTGELFF.

The genes are TRBV14 and TRBJ2-1; TCRdb's D call, TRBD1, is unchecked because there is no DNA. This CDR3 has 13 residues. Looked up from germline, CDR1 is SGHDN and CDR2 is FVKESK. The CDR3 here is CASSQLRGDEQFF.

The chain couples TRBV27 to TRBJ2-7. Germline-derived CDR1 and CDR2 are MNHEY and SMNVEV (reference sequence). The CDR3 is 13 residues long. The CDR3 here is CASSLVGAPEQYF.

This chain links TRBV5-1 with TRBJ2-1; TCRdb's D gene call, TRBD1, goes unchecked for lack of DNA. There are 17 residues in the CDR3. Germline values: CDR1 SGHRS, CDR2 YFSETQ. Here the CDR3 reads CASSLDVAGPSWGEHFF.

The J gene is TRBJ1-1, the V gene TRBV29-1. The germline V gene has CDR1 SQVTM and CDR2 ANQGSEA. This CDR3 contains 12 residues. The CDR3 is CSVEDGELEAFF.

This sequence joins TRBV5-1 and TRBJ2-1; TCRdb designates TRBD2, a call that cannot be tested without DNA. Germline loops: CDR1 SGHRS, CDR2 YFSETQ. CDR3 length: 16 residues. This CDR3 is CASSSTSALSYNEQFF.

This sequence joins TRBV30 and TRBJ2-7; with no DNA, the TCRdb D assignment of TRBD1 cannot be verified. The CDR3 is 14 residues long. The germline CDR1 and CDR2 sequences are GTSNPN and SVGIG (reference sequence). The CDR3 here is CAWSSHGGGGEQYF. Full variable domain (outside the CDR3, taken from reference TRBV30 and TRBJ2-7): SQTIHQWPATLVQPVGSPLSLECTVEGTSNPNLYWYRQAAGRGLQLLFYSVGIGQISSEVPQNLSASRPQDRQFILSSKKLLLSDSGFYLCAWSSHGGGGEQYFGPGTRLTVT.

V and J are TRBV14 and TRBJ2-7; TCRdb outputs TRBD1, but without DNA this stays unchecked. The CDR3 is made up of 14 amino acids. In germline, CDR1 is SGHDN, CDR2 FVKESK. The CDR3 reads CASSHYDRDYEQYF.

The CDR3 spells CASSFQDFYGYTF. The gene calls are TRBV7-9 and TRBJ1-2. Germline V lookup: CDR1 SEHNR, CDR2 FQNEAQ (reference sequence). The CDR3 totals 13 residues. Full variable domain (missing parts from reference TRBV7-9 and TRBJ1-2): DTGVSQNPRHKITKRGQNVTFRCDPISEHNRLYWYRQTLGQGPEFLTYFQNEAQLEKSRLLSDRFSAERPKGSFSTLEIQRTEQGDSAMYLCASSFQDFYGYTFGSGTRLTVV.

The V gene is TRBV23-1, the J gene TRBJ2-5; TCRdb gives TRBD1 as the D gene, but with no DNA this cannot be confirmed. TRBV23-1 is given ORF status, its function remaining uncertain. The CDR3 totals 17 residues. Here the CDR3 reads CASGPPSVAARSCAQYF.

The chain joins TRBV12-3 or TRBV12-4 to TRBJ2-1; TCRdb designates TRBD1, a call that cannot be tested without DNA. The CDR3 consists of 16 residues. This CDR3 is CASSPWSDRVWNEQFF.

The rearrangement joins TRBV11-2 to TRBJ2-2; TCRdb reports TRBD1, a call that lacks DNA to check it against. The CDR3 length is 15 residues. Germline V gene lookup returns CDR1 SGHAT and CDR2 FQNNGV. The CDR3 region is CAVHTGTGIGGELFF.

V is TRBV28 and J is TRBJ1-4. Looked up from germline, CDR1 is MDHEN and CDR2 is SYDVKM. The CDR3 has 13 residues. CDR3 in amino acids: CASSLEGLRKLFF.

This sequence joins TRBV7-9 and TRBJ2-1; the TCRdb call, TRBD2, lacks DNA for checking. Germline V gene sequence: CDR1 SEHNR, CDR2 FQNEAQ (reference sequence). The CDR3 is 18 amino acids. The chain's CDR3 is CASSLAPLAGGASGEQFF.

This chain links TRBV7-7 with TRBJ2-2. The CDR3 has 13 amino acids. Per germline, CDR1 SSHAT and CDR2 FNYEAQ (reference sequence). CDR3: CASSSANTGELFF. Based on the CDR3 plus reference TRBV7-7 and TRBJ2-2, the full variable domain is GAGVSQSPRYKVTKRGQDVTLRCDPISSHATLYWYQQALGQGPEFLTYFNYEAQPDKSGLPSDRFSAERPEGSISTLTIQRTEQRDSAMYRCASSSANTGELFFGEGSRLTVL.

The chain joins TRBV29-1 to TRBJ2-1; the TCRdb D gene call, TRBD1, has no DNA to confirm it. Germline values: CDR1 SQVTM, CDR2 ANQGSEA. CDR3 length: 16 residues. The CDR3 reads CSVEDIERGVINEQFF.